Described below is a single TCR beta chain sequence and its context. Patients from Seattle were sampled longitudinally, starting during active infection. This sample is drawn from a study of blood T cell repertoires in COVID-19. On the study more broadly: COVID-19 samples from acute and convalescent phases originated in the United States, Italy and Spain. Nucleic acid was either cDNA or gDNA, and it came from T cells, B-cell-depleted T cells, or PBMCs.

This CDR3 contains 13 residues. Germline loops: CDR1 SGHRS, CDR2 YFSETQ. The V end lost 7 bases, the J end lost 2 bases, and 13 bases lay between the germline ends. As handled by the study authors: From reference gene primer amplification, estimates of nucleated cell counts were derived. Assay used: immunoSEQ multiplex PCR; TCRdb lists only in-frame clones, some missing. V and J calls and clone size are those listed in that table; D and trimming were worked out from the DNA. This sample has roughly 350,000 clones; 70% to 90% occur once, and the top ten carry about 10%. The chain carries TRBV5-1 and TRBJ2-7, with a weak D call TRBD2 (5 bases). Material for sequencing was peripheral blood. The receptor's source is a young woman with COVID-19, enrolled during active disease. CDR3 residues: CASRVGDPYEQYF. In DNA, the CDR3 is TGCGCCAGCCGGGTGGGAGACCCCTACGAGCAGTACTTC.